The 9 T cell receptor beta chains below were found in one sample sequenced in a study of cytomegalovirus exposure and HLA in healthy donors (dated by TCRdb to 2017 to 2019). Receptor libraries were prepared by the immunoSEQ multiplex PCR assay. For the multiplex PCR, a mixture combining 60 forward primers for TCR Vbeta segments and 13 reverse primers for TCR Jbeta segments was used. The source is immuneACCESS, and TCRdb retained only in-frame sequences with V and J called. Part of the clones is not carried over; for the studies checked, unresolved V genes explain less than half of this, and the remainder is unexplained. This sample comprises under 200,000 clones, around 63% of them detected only once. The ten most abundant clones make up around 4.3% of the sample. Sequencing was performed on PBMCs. The receptors were gathered from a woman aged 18-29 years in good health and CMV-seropositive.

This clone appeared a single time. The rearrangement links TRBV2 to TRBJ2-3, with TRBD2 as a possible D gene (6 bases). Germline loops: CDR1 SNHLY, CDR2 FYNNEI. The V gene lost 7 bases and the J gene lost 1 base, with 12 bases spanning the gap. This CDR3 spans 14 amino acids. This chain's CDR3 is CASIPEGGTDTQYF. The CDR3 DNA reads TGTGCCAGCATCCCGGAGGGAGGCACAGATACGCAGTATTTT.

The rearrangement links TRBV29-1 to TRBJ2-1; 11 nucleotides match TRBD2. Germline-derived CDR1 and CDR2 are SQVTM and ANQGSEA. Losses at the gene ends were 7 bases for V and 5 bases for J; bases not matched to a gene: 10. The CDR3 extends over 15 amino acids. CDR3: CSGRGGLAANNEQFF. CDR3 bases: TGCAGCGGAAGAGGGGGACTAGCGGCGAACAATGAGCAGTTCTTC.

The CDR3: CASSAGTGSYTF. The CDR3 DNA reads TGTGCCAGCAGCGCCGGGACAGGGAGCTACACCTTC. The chain carries TRBV5-6 and TRBJ1-2; 9 nucleotides align to TRBD1. Trimming at V came to 4 bases and at J to 9 bases, leaving 4 bases not matched to a gene. Germline assignment: CDR1 SGHDT and CDR2 YYEEEE. The CDR3 loop spans 12 amino acids.

The chain carries TRBV29-1 and TRBJ1-1, with a possible D match to TRBD1 (5 bases). V lost 1 base, J lost 5 bases, and 8 bases lay in between. Germline V gene data show CDR1 as SQVTM and CDR2 as ANQGSEA. The CDR3 length is 12 residues. CDR3 region: CSVEAGGTEAFF. The CDR3 bases are TGCAGCGTTGAAGCCGGGGGGACTGAAGCTTTCTTT.

With regard to this clone: At one end the junction does not follow the germline gene, possibly because of a read error. The chain has TRBV6-5 and TRBJ2-7; tentative D call: TRBD2 (6 bases). Germline CDR1 reads MNHEY; CDR2 reads SVGAGI. The CDR3 is 14 amino acids. As DNA, the CDR3 is TGTGCCGGCAGTATCCTGAGGGGCGGGGACGAGCAGTACTTC. This sequence encodes CAGSILRGGDEQYF.

This clone was recorded a few times. The CDR3 nucleotides read TGTGCCAGCAGTGAATACGGGGGTACCTATGGCTACACCTTC. Translated, it gives CASSEYGGTYGYTF. The chain carries TRBV6-4 and TRBJ1-2, with a tentative D call TRBD1 (5 bases). CDR3 length equals 14 residues. The germline CDR1 and CDR2 sequences are MRHNA and SNTAGT. V gave up 3 bases and J gave up 4 bases, with 12 bases separating them.

Written as DNA, the CDR3 is TGCGCCAGCAGCTTCGAGGCAGGGAATGGCTACACCTTC. As protein: CASSFEAGNGYTF. The J gene is TRBJ1-2, the V gene TRBV5-1, with D tentatively TRBD1 (5 bases). Trimming stripped 2 bases from V and 6 bases from J, with 11 bases between. Germline CDR1 SGHRS, CDR2 YFSETQ. This CDR3 has 13 residues.

This chain joins TRBV7-8 and TRBJ1-5; 9 bases agree with TRBD1. The V gene's germline CDR1 is SGHVS and CDR2 FQNEAQ. CDR3 length: 17 residues. V lost 5 bases and J lost 6; bases outside the gene matches: 14. CDR3 sequence: CASSPTWDREVVQPQHF. The DNA of the CDR3 is TGTGCCAGCAGCCCAACTTGGGACAGGGAAGTTGTTCAGCCCCAGCATTTT. Looking up the rest from reference TRBV7-8 and TRBJ1-5 gives the full variable domain: GAGVSQSPRYKVAKRGQDVALRCDPISGHVSLFWYQQALGQGPEFLTYFQNEAQLDKSGLPSDRFFAERPEGSVSTLKIQRTQQEDSAVYLCASSPTWDREVVQPQHFGDGTRLSIL.

The rearrangement uses TRBV18 and TRBJ2-3, with 8 bases identical to TRBD1. CDR1 KGHSH and CDR2 LQKENI come from the germline V gene. Germline trimming cut 3 bases from V and 11 bases from J; bases unmatched to any gene: 4. This CDR3 has 12 amino acids. The CDR3 loop is CASSPNGQGQYF. For the CDR3, the DNA is TGTGCCAGCTCACCTAACGGACAGGGGCAGTATTTT.